This T cell receptor beta chain was retrieved from a study of control samples from healthy donors and cancer patients (dated by TCRdb to the early 2020s). The germline V gene specifies SGHAT as CDR1 and FQNNGV as CDR2. Taken from cysteine to phenylalanine, the CDR3 has 15 residues. Only CDR3 DNA is held: 45 bases, read in frame from base 1. Trimmed from V: 1 base; trimmed from J: 4 bases; junction bases lacking a gene match: 5. Receptor libraries were prepared by the immunoSEQ multiplex PCR assay. The clones in this table, taken by TCRdb from immuneACCESS, are in-frame only. Not every clone is retained; where verified, under half of the shortfall comes from an unresolved V gene, and the cause of the rest is unknown. This sample gives roughly 58,000 clones in total; approximately 89% of them show up just once. Clones ranked in the top ten supply about 13% of the sample. A note on this clone: What antigen it recognizes has not been identified. No base qualities exist here, and no much larger clone lies one base off it.

Sequenced sample: PBMCs. The sequence links TRBV11-2 to TRBJ2-5, with 8 middle bases fitting TRBD1. The sequence derives from a woman aged 55 to 70 with lung cancer. The CDR3 in this case is CASSLAPDRVETQYF. The nucleotide sequence reads TGTGCCAGCAGCTTAGCCCCGGACAGGGTAGAGACCCAGTACTTC.